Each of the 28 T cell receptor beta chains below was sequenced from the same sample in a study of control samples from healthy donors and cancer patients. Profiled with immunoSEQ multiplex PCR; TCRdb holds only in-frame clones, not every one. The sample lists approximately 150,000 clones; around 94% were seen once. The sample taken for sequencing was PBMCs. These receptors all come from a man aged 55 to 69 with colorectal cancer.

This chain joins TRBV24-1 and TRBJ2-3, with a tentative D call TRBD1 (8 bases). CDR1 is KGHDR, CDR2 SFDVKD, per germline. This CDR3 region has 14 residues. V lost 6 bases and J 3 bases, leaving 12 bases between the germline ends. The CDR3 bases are TGTGCCACCAGTTACAGGGGGGGAACAGATACGCAGTATTTT. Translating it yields CATSYRGGTDTQYF.

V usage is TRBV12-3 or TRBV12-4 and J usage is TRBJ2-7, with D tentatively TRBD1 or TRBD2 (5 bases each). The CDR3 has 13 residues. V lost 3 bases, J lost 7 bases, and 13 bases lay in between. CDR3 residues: CASSLGRAAEQYF. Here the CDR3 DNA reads TGTGCCAGCAGTTTGGGACGGGCTGCAGAGCAGTACTTC.

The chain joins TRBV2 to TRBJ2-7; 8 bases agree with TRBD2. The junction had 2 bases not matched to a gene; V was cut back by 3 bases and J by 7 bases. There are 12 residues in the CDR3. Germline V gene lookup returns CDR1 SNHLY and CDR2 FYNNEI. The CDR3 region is CASSDGGAEQYF. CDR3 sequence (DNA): TGTGCCAGCAGTGACGGGGGGGCTGAGCAGTACTTC.

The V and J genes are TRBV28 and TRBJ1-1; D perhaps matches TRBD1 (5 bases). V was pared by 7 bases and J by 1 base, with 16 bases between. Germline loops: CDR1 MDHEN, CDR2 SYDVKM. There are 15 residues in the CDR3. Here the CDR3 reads CASIASPGQNTEAFF. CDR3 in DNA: TGTGCCAGCATCGCATCACCCGGACAGAACACTGAAGCTTTCTTT.

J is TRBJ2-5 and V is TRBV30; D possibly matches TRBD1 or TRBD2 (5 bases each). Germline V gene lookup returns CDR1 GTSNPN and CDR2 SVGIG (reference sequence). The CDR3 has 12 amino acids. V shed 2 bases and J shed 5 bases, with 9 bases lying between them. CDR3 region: CAWSRGEETQYF. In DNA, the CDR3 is TGTGCCTGGAGTCGAGGGGAGGAGACCCAGTACTTC.

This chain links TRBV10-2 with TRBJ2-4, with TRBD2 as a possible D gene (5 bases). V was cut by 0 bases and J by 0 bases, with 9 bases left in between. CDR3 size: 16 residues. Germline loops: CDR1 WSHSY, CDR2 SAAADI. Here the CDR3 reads CASSESGGLAKNIQYF. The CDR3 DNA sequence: TGCGCCAGCAGTGAGTCTGGCGGACTAGCCAAAAACATTCAGTACTTC.

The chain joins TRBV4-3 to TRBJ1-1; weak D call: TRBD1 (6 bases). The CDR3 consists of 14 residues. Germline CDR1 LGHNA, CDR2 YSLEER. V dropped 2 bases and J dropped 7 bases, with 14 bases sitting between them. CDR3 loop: CASSQFTGQGEAFF. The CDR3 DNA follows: TGCGCCAGCAGCCAATTTACAGGGCAGGGTGAAGCTTTCTTT.

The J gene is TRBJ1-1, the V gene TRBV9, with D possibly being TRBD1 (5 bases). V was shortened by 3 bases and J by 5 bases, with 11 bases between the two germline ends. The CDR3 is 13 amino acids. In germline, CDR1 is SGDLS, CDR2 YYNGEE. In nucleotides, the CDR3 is TGTGCCAGCAGCGCCTACGGGGGGACTGAAGCTTTCTTT. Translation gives CASSAYGGTEAFF.

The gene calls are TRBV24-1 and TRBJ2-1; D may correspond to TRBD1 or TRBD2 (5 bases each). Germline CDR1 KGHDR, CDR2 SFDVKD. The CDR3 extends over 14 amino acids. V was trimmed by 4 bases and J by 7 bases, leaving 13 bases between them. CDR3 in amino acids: CATSEGTPRNEQFF. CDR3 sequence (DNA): TGTGCCACCAGTGAAGGGACCCCTAGGAATGAGCAGTTCTTC.

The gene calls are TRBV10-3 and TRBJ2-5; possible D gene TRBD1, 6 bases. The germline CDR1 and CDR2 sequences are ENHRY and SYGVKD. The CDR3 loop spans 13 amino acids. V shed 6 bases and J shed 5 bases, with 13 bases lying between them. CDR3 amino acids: CAISLQGGETQYF. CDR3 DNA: TGTGCCATCAGCCTACAGGGTGGGGAGACCCAGTACTTC.

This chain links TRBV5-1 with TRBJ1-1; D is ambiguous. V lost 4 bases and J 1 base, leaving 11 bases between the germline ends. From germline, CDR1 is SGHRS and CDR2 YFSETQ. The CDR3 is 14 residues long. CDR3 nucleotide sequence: TGCGCCAGCAGCACAACGGGCGGGAACACTGAAGCTTTCTTT. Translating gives CASSTTGGNTEAFF.

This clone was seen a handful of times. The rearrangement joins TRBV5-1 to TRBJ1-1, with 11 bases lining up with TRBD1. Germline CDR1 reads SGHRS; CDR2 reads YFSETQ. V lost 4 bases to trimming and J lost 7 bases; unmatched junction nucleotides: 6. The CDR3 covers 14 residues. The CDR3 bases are TGCGCCAGCAGCCCAGGCGGGACAGGGGGTGAAGCTTTCTTT. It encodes CASSPGGTGGEAFF.

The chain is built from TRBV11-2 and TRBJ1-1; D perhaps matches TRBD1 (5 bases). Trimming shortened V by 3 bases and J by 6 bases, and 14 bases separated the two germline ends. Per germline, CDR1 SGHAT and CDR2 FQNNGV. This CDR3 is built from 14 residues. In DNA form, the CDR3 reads TGTGCCAGCAGCTTGGGGGGGTTGGCGGCTGAAGCTTTCTTT. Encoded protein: CASSLGGLAAEAFF.

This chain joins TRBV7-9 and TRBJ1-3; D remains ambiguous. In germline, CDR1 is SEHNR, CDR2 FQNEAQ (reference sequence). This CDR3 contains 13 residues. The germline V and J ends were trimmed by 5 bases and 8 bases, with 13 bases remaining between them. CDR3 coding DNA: TGTGCCAGCAGCCCGCCTTTGGGTGACACCATATATTTT. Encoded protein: CASSPPLGDTIYF.

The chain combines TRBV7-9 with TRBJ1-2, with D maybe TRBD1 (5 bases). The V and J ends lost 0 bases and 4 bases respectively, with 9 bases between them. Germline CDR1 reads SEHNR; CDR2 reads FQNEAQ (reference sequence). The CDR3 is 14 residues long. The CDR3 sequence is CASSLAGGGYGYTF. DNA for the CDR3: TGTGCCAGCAGCTTAGCGGGCGGGGGCTATGGCTACACCTTC.

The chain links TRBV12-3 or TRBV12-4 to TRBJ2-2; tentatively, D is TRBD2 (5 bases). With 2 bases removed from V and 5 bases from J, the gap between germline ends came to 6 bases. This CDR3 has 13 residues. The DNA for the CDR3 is TGTGCCAGCAGTTTACGGGGAACCGGGGAGCTGTTTTTT. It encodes CASSLRGTGELFF.

CDR3 region: CASSSIPFPGDTEAFF. DNA for the CDR3: TGTGCCAGCAGCTCCATCCCCTTCCCTGGGGACACTGAAGCTTTCTTT. The chain is built from TRBV6-6 and TRBJ1-1; unclear D gene. The germline V and J ends were trimmed by 6 bases and 3 bases, with 20 bases remaining between them. Germline CDR1 and CDR2: MNHNY and SVGAGI (reference sequence). This CDR3 is built from 16 residues.

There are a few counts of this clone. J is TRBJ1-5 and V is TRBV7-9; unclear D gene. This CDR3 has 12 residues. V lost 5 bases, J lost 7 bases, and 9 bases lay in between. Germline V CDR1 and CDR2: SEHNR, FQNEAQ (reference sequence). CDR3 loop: CASSTDKQPQHF. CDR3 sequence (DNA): TGTGCCAGCAGCACCGACAAGCAGCCCCAGCATTTT.

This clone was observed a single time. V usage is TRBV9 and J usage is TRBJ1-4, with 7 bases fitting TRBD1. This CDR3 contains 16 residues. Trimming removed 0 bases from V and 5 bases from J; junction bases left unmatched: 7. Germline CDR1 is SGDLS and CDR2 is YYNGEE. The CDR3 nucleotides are TGTGCCAGCAGCGTAGCTTTAGGAGGGGGCAATGAAAAACTGTTTTTT. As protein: CASSVALGGGNEKLFF.

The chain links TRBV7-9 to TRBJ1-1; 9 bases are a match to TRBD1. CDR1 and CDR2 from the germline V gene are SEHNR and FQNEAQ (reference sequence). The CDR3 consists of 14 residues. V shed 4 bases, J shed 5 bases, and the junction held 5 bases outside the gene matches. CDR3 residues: CASSSTGGRTEAFF. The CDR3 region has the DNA TGTGCCAGCAGCTCCACAGGGGGCAGGACTGAAGCTTTCTTT.

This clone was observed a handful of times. The DNA of the CDR3 is TGTGCCAGCAGCTTAGATCCGCGAACCCAGTACTTC. Protein product: CASSLDPRTQYF. This sequence joins TRBV11-2 and TRBJ2-5; D gene unclear. The CDR3 sequence is 12 residues long. Trimming shortened V by 0 bases and J by 8 bases, and 7 bases separated the two germline ends. Germline values: CDR1 SGHAT, CDR2 FQNNGV.

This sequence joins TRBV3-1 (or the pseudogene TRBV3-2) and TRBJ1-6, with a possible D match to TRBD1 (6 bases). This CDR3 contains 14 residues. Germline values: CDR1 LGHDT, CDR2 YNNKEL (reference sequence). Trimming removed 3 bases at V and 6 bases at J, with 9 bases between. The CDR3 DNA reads TGTGCCAGCAGCCACAGGGGTCGTAATTCACCCCTCCACTTT. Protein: CASSHRGRNSPLHF.

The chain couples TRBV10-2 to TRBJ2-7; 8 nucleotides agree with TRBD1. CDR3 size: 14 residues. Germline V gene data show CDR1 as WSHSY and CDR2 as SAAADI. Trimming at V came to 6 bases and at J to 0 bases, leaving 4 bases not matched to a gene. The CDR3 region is CASRAGTGSYEQYF. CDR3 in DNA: TGCGCCAGCAGAGCCGGGACAGGCTCCTACGAGCAGTACTTC.

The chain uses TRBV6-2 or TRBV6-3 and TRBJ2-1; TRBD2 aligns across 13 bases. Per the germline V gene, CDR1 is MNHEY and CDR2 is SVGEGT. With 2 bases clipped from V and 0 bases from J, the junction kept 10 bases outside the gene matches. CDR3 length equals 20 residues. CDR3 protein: CASSYPRTSGGQSSYNEQFF. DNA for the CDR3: TGTGCCAGCAGTTACCCCCGGACTAGCGGGGGCCAAAGCTCCTACAATGAGCAGTTCTTC.

CDR3 in DNA: TGTGCCAGCAGCTTGGCCCGTTACACTGAAGCTTTCTTT. Translated: CASSLARYTEAFF. The chain combines TRBV5-6 with TRBJ1-1, with unresolved D. The V gene lost 0 bases and the J gene lost 3 bases, with 6 bases spanning the gap. Germline values: CDR1 SGHDT, CDR2 YYEEEE. CDR3 length equals 13 residues.

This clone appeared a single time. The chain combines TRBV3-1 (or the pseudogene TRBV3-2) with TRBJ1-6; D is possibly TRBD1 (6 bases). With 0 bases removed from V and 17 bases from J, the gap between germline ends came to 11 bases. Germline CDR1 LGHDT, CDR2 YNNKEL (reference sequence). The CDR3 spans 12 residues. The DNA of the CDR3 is TGTGCCAGCAGCCAAGAAGACAGGCTGATCCACTTT. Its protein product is CASSQEDRLIHF.

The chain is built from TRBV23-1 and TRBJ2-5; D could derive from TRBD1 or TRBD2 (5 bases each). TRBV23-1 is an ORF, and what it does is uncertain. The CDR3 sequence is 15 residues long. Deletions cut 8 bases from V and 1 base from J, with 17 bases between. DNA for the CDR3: TGCGCCAGCGATGGGACGCGAGAAACCCAAGAGACCCAGTACTTC. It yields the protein CASDGTRETQETQYF.

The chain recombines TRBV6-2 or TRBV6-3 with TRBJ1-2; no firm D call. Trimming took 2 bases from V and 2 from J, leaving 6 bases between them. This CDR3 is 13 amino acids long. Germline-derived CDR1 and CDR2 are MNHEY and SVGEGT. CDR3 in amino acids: CASSYAENYGYTF. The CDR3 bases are TGTGCCAGCAGTTACGCAGAAAACTATGGCTACACCTTC.